The TCR beta chain under discussion was sequenced for a study of control samples from healthy donors and cancer patients. Per the germline V gene, CDR1 is SGHDT and CDR2 is YYEEEE. Between the trimmed V and J ends, which lost 1 base and 3 bases, there was a span of 7 bases. This CDR3 is 13 amino acids long. Some clones are missing from TCRdb's copy, which holds only in-frame ones; the method was immunoSEQ multiplex PCR. The sample yields about 84,000 clones, 84% seen once. Note on this clone: This could be a read error, since a much larger clone is one nucleotide away. Other DNA variants within this sample encode the same CDR3.

The genes are TRBV5-6 and TRBJ1-1; weak D call: TRBD1 (5 bases). Material: PBMCs. The source is a man aged 55 to 70 with head and neck cancer. In nucleotides, the CDR3 is TGTGCCAGCAGCTTGACAGGAGACACTGAAGCTTTCTTT. Translated, it gives CASSLTGDTEAFF.